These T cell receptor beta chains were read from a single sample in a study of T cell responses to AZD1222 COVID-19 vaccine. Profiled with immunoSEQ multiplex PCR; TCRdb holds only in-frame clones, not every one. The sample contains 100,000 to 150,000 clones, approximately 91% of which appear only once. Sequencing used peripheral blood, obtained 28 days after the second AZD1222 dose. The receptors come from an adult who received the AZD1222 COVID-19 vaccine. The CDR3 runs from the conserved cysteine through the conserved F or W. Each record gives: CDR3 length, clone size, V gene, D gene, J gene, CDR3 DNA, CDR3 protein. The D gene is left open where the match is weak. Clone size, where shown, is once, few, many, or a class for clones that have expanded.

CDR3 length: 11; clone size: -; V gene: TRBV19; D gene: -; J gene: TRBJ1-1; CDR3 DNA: TGTGCCAGTAGCGTCCCCTCTGAAGCTTTCTTT; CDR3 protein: CASSVPSEAFF
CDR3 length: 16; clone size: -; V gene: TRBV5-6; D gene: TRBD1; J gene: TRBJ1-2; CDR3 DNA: TGTGCCAGCAGCTCGCCGCGACAGGGACGATCCTATGGCTACACCTTC; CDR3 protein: CASSSPRQGRSYGYTF
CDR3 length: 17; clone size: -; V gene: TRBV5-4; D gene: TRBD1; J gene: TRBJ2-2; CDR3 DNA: TGTGCCAGCAGCAGGGGGAACCGAGGACAGGGCATCGGGGAGCTGTTTTTT; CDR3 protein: CASSRGNRGQGIGELFF
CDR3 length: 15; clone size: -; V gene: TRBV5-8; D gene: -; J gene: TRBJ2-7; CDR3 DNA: TGTGCCAGCAGCTACGCTCCCGGGGCCCCCTACGAGCAGTACTTC; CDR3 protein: CASSYAPGAPYEQYF
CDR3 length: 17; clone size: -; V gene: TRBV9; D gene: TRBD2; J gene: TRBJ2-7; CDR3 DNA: TGTGCCAGCAGCGTCTCCCAAGCGGGATTAACGGCCTACGAGCAGTACTTC; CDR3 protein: CASSVSQAGLTAYEQYF
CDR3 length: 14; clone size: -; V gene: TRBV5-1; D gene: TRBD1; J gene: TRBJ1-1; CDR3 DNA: TGCGCCAGCAGCTCACAGGGGGCCGGGACTGAAGCTTTCTTT; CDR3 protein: CASSSQGAGTEAFF
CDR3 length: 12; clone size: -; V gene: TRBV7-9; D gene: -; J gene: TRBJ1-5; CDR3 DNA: TGTGCCACACGGGAGGGCAATCAGCCCCAGCATTTT; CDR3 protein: CATREGNQPQHF
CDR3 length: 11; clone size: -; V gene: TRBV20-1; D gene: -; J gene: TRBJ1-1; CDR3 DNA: TGCAGTGCAAACTCTAAATCTGAAGCTTTCTTT; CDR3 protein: CSANSKSEAFF
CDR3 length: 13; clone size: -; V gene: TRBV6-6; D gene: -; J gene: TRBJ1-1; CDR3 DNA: TGTGCCAGCAGTATAGGGGAGAGGACTGAAGCTTTCTTT; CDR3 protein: CASSIGERTEAFF
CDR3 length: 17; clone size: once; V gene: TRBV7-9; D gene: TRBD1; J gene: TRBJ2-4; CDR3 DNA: TGTGCCAGCAGTTCCAACAGGGGAAGAGGTGCCAAAAACATTCAGTACTTC; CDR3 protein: CASSSNRGRGAKNIQYF
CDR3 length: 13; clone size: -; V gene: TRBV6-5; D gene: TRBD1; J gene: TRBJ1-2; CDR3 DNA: TGTGCCAGCTGGACAGGGTTTAATTATGGCTACACCTTC; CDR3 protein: CASWTGFNYGYTF
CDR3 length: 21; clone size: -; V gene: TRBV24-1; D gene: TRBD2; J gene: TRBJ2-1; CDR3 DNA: TGTGCCACCAGTGATTCCGCCCCACCAACTAGCGGGAGGCGCTCCTACAATGAGCAGTTCTTC; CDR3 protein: CATSDSAPPTSGRRSYNEQFF
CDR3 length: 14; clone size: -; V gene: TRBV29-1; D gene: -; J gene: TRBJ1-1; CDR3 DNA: TGCAGCGTTGAATTGGCAGGGAGGCGCGCTGAAGCTTTCTTT; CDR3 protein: CSVELAGRRAEAFF
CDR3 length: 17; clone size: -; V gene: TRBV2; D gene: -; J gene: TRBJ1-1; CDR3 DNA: TGTGCCAGCAGCGCAATCGTACGGCTAGATTCTAACACTGAAGCTTTCTTT; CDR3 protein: CASSAIVRLDSNTEAFF
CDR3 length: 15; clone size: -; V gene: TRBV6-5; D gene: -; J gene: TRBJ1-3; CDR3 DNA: TGTGCCAGCAGTTACAAGGGGTTGGCTGGAAACACCATATATTTT; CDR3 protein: CASSYKGLAGNTIYF
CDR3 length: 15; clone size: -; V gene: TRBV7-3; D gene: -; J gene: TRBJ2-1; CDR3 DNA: TGTGCCAGCAGCTTAGGGGGCGGGGCAGGTAATGAGCAGTTCTTC; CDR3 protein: CASSLGGGAGNEQFF
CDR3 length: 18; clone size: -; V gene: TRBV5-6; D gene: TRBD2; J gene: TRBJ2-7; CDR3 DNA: TGTGCCAGCAGCTTGGGGCTGTCCAGGTTCGGGGGGAACTACGAGCAGTACTTC; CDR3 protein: CASSLGLSRFGGNYEQYF
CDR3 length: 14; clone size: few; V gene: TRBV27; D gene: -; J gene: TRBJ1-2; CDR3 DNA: TGTGCCAGCAGTTTATCTGGGGGGAACTATGGCTACACCTTC; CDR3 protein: CASSLSGGNYGYTF
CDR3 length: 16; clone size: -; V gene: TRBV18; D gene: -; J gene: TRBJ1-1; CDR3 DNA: TGTGCCAGCTCACCCATGGCAAAAGTCTTGAACACTGAAGCTTTCTTT; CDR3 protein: CASSPMAKVLNTEAFF
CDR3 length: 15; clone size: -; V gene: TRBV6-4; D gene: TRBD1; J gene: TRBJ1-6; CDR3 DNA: TGTGCCAGCAGTGACGGGACAGGGTTTGATTCACCCCTCCACTTT; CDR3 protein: CASSDGTGFDSPLHF
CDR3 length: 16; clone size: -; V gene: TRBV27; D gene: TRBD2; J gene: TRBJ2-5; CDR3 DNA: TGTGCCAGCAGTCTCATCGGACTAGCGGGAGTAGAGACCCAGTACTTC; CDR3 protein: CASSLIGLAGVETQYF
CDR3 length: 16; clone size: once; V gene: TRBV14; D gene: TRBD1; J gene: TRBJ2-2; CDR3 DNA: TGTGCCAGCAGCCCCTGGACAGGAAGCAACACCGGGGAGCTGTTTTTT; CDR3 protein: CASSPWTGSNTGELFF
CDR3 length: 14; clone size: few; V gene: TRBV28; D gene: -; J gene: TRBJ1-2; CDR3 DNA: TGTGCCAGCAGTTTAAAGTTCGGGGCGGATGGCTACACCTTC; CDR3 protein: CASSLKFGADGYTF
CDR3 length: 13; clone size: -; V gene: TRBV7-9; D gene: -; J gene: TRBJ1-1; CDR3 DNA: TGTGCCAGCAGGGATAGGTTGAACACTGAAGCTTTCTTT; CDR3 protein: CASRDRLNTEAFF
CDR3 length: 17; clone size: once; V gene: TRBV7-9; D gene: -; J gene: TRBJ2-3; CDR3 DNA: TGTGCCAGCAGCTTCTTATGGGCGGAAATCGGCACAGATACGCAGTATTTT; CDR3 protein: CASSFLWAEIGTDTQYF
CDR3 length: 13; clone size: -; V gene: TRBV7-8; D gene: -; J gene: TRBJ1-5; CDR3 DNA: TGTGCCAGCAGCTTAGTTGTCAATCAGCCCCAGCATTTT; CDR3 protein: CASSLVVNQPQHF
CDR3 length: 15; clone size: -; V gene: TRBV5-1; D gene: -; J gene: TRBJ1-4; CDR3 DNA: TGCGCCAGCAGCTGGGGGTTCGCAACTAATGAAAAACTGTTTTTT; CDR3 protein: CASSWGFATNEKLFF
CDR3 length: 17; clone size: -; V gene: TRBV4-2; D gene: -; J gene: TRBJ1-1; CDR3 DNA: TGTGCCAGCAGCCACGGCATTCCTCGGCGGGAGAACACTGAAGCTTTCTTT; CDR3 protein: CASSHGIPRRENTEAFF
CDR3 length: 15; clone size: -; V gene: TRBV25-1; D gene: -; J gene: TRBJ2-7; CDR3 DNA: TGTGCCAGCAGTGAAACAGGACAGAGCTCCTACGAGCAGTACTTC; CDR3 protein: CASSETGQSSYEQYF
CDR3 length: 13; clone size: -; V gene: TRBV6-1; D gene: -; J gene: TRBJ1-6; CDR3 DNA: TGTGCCAGCAGTGAAGCGCCGAGTGTCCCCCTCCACTTT; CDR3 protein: CASSEAPSVPLHF
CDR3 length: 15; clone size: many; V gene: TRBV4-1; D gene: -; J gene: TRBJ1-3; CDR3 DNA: TGCGCCAGCCGGCCACAGTTGTTCTCTGGAAACACCATATATTTT; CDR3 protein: CASRPQLFSGNTIYF
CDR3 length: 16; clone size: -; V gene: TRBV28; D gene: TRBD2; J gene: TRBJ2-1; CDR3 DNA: TGTGCCAGCAGAGGGACTAGCGGTGACTCCTACAATGAGCAGTTCTTC; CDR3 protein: CASRGTSGDSYNEQFF
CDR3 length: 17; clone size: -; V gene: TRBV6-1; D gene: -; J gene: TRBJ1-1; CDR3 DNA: TGTGCCAGCAGTGAATTCGGCAGGGGCAGGGTGAACACTGAAGCTTTCTTT; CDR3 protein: CASSEFGRGRVNTEAFF
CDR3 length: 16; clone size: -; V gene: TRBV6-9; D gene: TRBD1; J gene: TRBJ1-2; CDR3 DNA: TGTGCCAGACTTTGGGTGGAGGGACAGATTAACTATGGCTACACCTTC; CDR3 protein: CARLWVEGQINYGYTF
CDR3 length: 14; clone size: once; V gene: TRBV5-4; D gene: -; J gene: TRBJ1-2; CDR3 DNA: TGTGCCAGCAGCTTGGAAATATGGGACTATGGCTACACCTTC; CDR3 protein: CASSLEIWDYGYTF
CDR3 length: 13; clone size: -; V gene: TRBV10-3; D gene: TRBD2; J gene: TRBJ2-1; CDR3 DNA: TGTGCCATCGCTAGCGGGAGCTACAATGAGCAGTTCTTC; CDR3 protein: CAIASGSYNEQFF
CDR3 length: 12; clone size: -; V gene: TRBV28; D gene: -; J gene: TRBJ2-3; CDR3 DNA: TGTGCCAGCAGCCAGGGCGTAGATACGCAGTATTTT; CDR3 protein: CASSQGVDTQYF
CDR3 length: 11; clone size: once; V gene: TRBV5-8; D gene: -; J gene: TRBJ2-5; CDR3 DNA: TGTGCCAGCAGCTTGGCGGAGACCCAGTACTTC; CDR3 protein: CASSLAETQYF
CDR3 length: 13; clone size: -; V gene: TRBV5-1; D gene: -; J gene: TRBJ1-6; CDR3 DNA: TGCGCCAGCAGCTTGGAGCAGGGACGACCCCTCCACTTT; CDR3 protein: CASSLEQGRPLHF
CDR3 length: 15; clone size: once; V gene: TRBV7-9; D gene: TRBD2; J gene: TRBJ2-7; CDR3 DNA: TGTGCCAGCAGCCCGACTAGCGGGATAGTTAGCGAGCAGTACTTC; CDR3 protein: CASSPTSGIVSEQYF
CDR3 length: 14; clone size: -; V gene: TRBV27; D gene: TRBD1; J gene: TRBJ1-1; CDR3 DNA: TGTGCCAGCAGTTTCGTAACAGGGGGCTCGGAGGCTTTCTTT; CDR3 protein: CASSFVTGGSEAFF
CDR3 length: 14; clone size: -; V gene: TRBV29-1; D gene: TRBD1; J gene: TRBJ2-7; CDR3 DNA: TGCAGCGTTGTAGCAGGGGGCACGACTTGGGAGCAGTACTTC; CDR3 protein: CSVVAGGTTWEQYF
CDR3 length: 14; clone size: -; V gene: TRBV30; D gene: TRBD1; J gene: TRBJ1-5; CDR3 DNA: TGTGCCTTCTCGACAGGGGCTATCAATCAGCCCCAGCATTTT; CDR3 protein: CAFSTGAINQPQHF